These 22 T cell receptor beta chains share one sample of origin, sequenced in a study of cytomegalovirus exposure and HLA in healthy donors. Amplification used 60 Vbeta primers and 13 Jbeta primers. TCRdb keeps only in-frame clones here, not all; method: immunoSEQ multiplex PCR. The sample has about 110,000 clones, about 81% seen once. The source material was PBMCs. The receptor source for this set is a man aged 25 to 40 in good health and CMV-seropositive.

The J gene is TRBJ1-2, the V gene TRBV10-2; 7 nucleotides line up with TRBD1. With V trimmed by 8 bases and J by 8 bases, 11 bases remained unmatched. CDR1 and CDR2 (germline): WSHSY, SAAADI. The CDR3 is made up of 13 amino acids. Here the CDR3 reads CASGGLTGSGYTF. CDR3 sequence (DNA): TGCGCCAGCGGGGGACTGACAGGGTCCGGCTACACCTTC.

This clone was seen only once. The V gene is TRBV5-1, the J gene TRBJ1-1; TRBD1 matches at 9 bases. The CDR3 runs to 16 residues. Per the germline V gene, CDR1 is SGHRS and CDR2 is YFSETQ. With V trimmed by 4 bases and J by 3 bases, 10 bases remained unmatched. This CDR3 reads CASSPGQGVSDTEAFF. For the CDR3, the DNA is TGCGCCAGCAGCCCGGGACAGGGTGTGTCGGACACTGAAGCTTTCTTT.

The gene calls are TRBV5-1 and TRBJ1-2; D is ambiguous. Trimming stripped 2 bases from V and 7 bases from J, with 12 bases between. The CDR3 runs 13 residues. The germline V gene has CDR1 SGHRS and CDR2 YFSETQ. This chain's CDR3 is CASSFVEGGGYTF. DNA of the CDR3: TGCGCCAGCAGCTTTGTTGAGGGCGGTGGCTACACCTTC.

The chain is built from TRBV9 and TRBJ1-2; the match to TRBD1 covers 7 bases. With 4 bases clipped from V and 3 bases from J, the junction kept 9 bases outside the gene matches. Germline CDR1 is SGDLS and CDR2 is YYNGEE. This CDR3 is built from 15 residues. CDR3 sequence reads: CASSMRQGGDYGYTF. The CDR3, as DNA: TGTGCCAGCAGCATGCGACAGGGCGGCGACTATGGCTACACCTTC.

V gene TRBV5-1 combines with J gene TRBJ2-5, with a tentative D call TRBD2 (5 bases). In germline, CDR1 is SGHRS, CDR2 YFSETQ. CDR3 length equals 14 residues. V was cut by 0 bases and J by 4 bases, with 10 bases left in between. The CDR3 DNA is TGCGCCAGCAGCTTGGCTGAGGGCCCAGAGACCCAGTACTTC. Translation gives CASSLAEGPETQYF.

The DNA of the CDR3 is TGTGCCAGCAGCTCATCGACAGGGCCCTTCTATAATTCACCCCTCCACTTT. Its protein is CASSSSTGPFYNSPLHF. This chain uses TRBV7-8 with TRBJ1-6; 7 bases fit TRBD1. Germline trimming cut 4 bases from V and 3 bases from J; bases unmatched to any gene: 9. This CDR3 is 17 amino acids long. The germline V gene has CDR1 SGHVS and CDR2 FQNEAQ.

This rearrangement joins TRBV6-5 to TRBJ1-1; no clear D gene. This CDR3 has 12 residues. The V and J ends lost 6 bases and 1 base respectively, with 6 bases between them. Germline loops: CDR1 MNHEY, CDR2 SVGAGI. The DNA of the CDR3 is TGTGCCAGCAGGGCTCAGAACACTGAAGCTTTCTTT. Amino acid sequence: CASRAQNTEAFF.

This clone was observed a handful of times. The chain links TRBV11-2 to TRBJ2-7; TRBD1 aligns across 9 bases. The V gene end was trimmed by 2 bases and the J gene end by 1 base; junction bases not matched to a gene: 9. Per the germline V gene, CDR1 is SGHAT and CDR2 is FQNNGV. The CDR3 is made up of 17 amino acids. The CDR3: CASSLKDRGLHSYEQYF. The CDR3 coding sequence is TGTGCCAGCAGCTTAAAGGACAGGGGTCTTCATTCCTACGAGCAGTACTTC.

The chain couples TRBV19 to TRBJ2-7; the match to TRBD1 covers 9 bases. The length of the CDR3 is 13 residues. Germline CDR1 is LNHDA and CDR2 is SQIVND (reference sequence). The junction had 7 bases not matched to a gene; V was cut back by 11 bases and J by 2 bases. This CDR3 reads CAYTGQGPYEQYF. The CDR3 region has the DNA TGTGCCTACACCGGACAGGGGCCCTACGAGCAGTACTTC.

J is TRBJ1-2 and V is TRBV10-3; maybe TRBD1 (5 bases). The CDR3 length is 13 residues. Trimming removed 4 bases from V and 2 bases from J, with 8 bases in between. The germline V gene has CDR1 ENHRY and CDR2 SYGVKD. CDR3 loop: CAISGQPNYGYTF. CDR3 DNA sequence: TGTGCCATCAGTGGACAGCCAAACTATGGCTACACCTTC.

The chain joins TRBV2 to TRBJ1-1, with 7 positions matching TRBD1. V was clipped by 4 bases and J by 11 bases; unmatched bases: 7. The CDR3 loop spans 12 amino acids. CDR1 is SNHLY and CDR2 is FYNNEI in the germline V gene. For the CDR3, the DNA is TGTGCCAGCAGTGCAGGGGGACAAGGGGCTTTCTTT. Protein product: CASSAGGQGAFF. Full variable domain (remainder filled in from reference TRBV2 and TRBJ1-1): EPEVTQTPSHQVTQMGQEVILRCVPISNHLYFYWYRQILGQKVEFLVSFYNNEISEKSEIFDDQFSVERPDGSNFTLKIRSTKLEDSAMYFCASSAGGQGAFFGQGTRLTVV.

This chain connects TRBV30 to TRBJ2-5, with 11 bases identical to TRBD2. CDR1 is GTSNPN, CDR2 SVGIG, per germline (reference sequence). The CDR3 runs to 15 residues. The V and J ends lost 0 bases and 2 bases, in that order; junction bases with no gene match: 2. DNA for the CDR3: TGTGCCTGGAGTGTGGGGACTAGCGGACAAGAGACCCAGTACTTC. It codes for CAWSVGTSGQETQYF.

This clone was counted once. This sequence joins TRBV11-2 and TRBJ2-3; D gene unclear. The germline V and J ends were trimmed by 5 bases and 3 bases, with 12 bases remaining between them. Germline loops: CDR1 SGHAT, CDR2 FQNNGV. The CDR3 length is 14 residues. CDR3 nucleotide sequence: TGTGCCAGCAGCAGTGAGGTTTGGACAGATACGCAGTATTTT. It translates to CASSSEVWTDTQYF.

This sequence joins TRBV7-8 and TRBJ1-1, with D possibly matching TRBD1 (5 bases). V shed 4 bases and J shed 2 bases, with 17 bases lying between them. CDR3 length: 16 amino acids. Per germline, CDR1 SGHVS and CDR2 FQNEAQ. CDR3: CASSSRPRGGNTEAFF. CDR3 DNA sequence: TGTGCCAGCAGCTCCCGACCCCGGGGGGGAAACACTGAAGCTTTCTTT.

The gene calls are TRBV30 and TRBJ2-4, with TRBD2 identical over 8 bases. V shed 3 bases and J 8 bases; nucleotides not matched to a gene: 3. The CDR3 loop spans 12 amino acids. CDR1 is GTSNPN, CDR2 SVGIG, per germline (reference sequence). For the CDR3, the DNA is TGTGCCTGGAGCGTCGGGGGGGACATTCAGTACTTC. Translating gives CAWSVGGDIQYF.

V is TRBV5-4 and J is TRBJ2-7, with 8 nucleotides matching TRBD2. Trimming at V came to 5 bases and at J to 4 bases, leaving 8 bases not matched to a gene. CDR1 and CDR2 (germline): SGHNT, YYREEE (reference sequence). The CDR3 is 14 residues long. The CDR3 loop is CASRDGGARYEQYF. The CDR3 DNA sequence: TGTGCCAGCAGGGACGGGGGGGCAAGGTACGAGCAGTACTTC.

The chain carries TRBV5-1 and TRBJ2-5, with 10 bases matching TRBD2. The length of the CDR3 is 18 residues. J was trimmed by 5 bases and V by 4 bases; bases with no gene match: 17. Germline assignment: CDR1 SGHRS and CDR2 YFSETQ. CDR3 in DNA: TGCGCCAGCAGCCGCGAAGGCGGCCTAGCGGGGGTTGGGGAGACCCAGTACTTC. Amino acids: CASSREGGLAGVGETQYF.

The genes are TRBV6-5 and TRBJ1-2; 8 bases fit TRBD1. Germline V gene data show CDR1 as MNHEY and CDR2 as SVGAGI. The CDR3 contains 13 residues. V dropped 5 bases and J dropped 7; count of bases not matched to a gene: 6. As DNA, the CDR3 is TGTGCCAGCAGTCCGGGACAGGAAGCTGGCTACACCTTC. This sequence encodes CASSPGQEAGYTF.

The J gene is TRBJ2-5, the V gene TRBV5-1; D gene unclear. The V gene lost 1 base and the J gene lost 2 bases, with 6 bases spanning the gap. CDR3 length: 13 residues. Looked up from germline, CDR1 is SGHRS and CDR2 is YFSETQ. In nucleotides, the CDR3 is TGCGCCAGCAGCTTGTCTAATCAAGAGACCCAGTACTTC. Translating gives CASSLSNQETQYF.

V gene TRBV5-1 combines with J gene TRBJ2-1; TRBD2 matches at 8 bases. With 5 bases clipped from V and 4 bases from J, the junction kept 14 bases outside the gene matches. In germline, CDR1 is SGHRS, CDR2 YFSETQ. The CDR3 has 17 amino acids. The CDR3 spells CASRGGNSGAGYNEQFF. In DNA, the CDR3 is TGCGCCAGCAGAGGGGGTAATAGCGGGGCAGGGTACAATGAGCAGTTCTTC.

V and J are TRBV5-6 and TRBJ1-4, with TRBD1 as a possible D gene (6 bases). Trimming shortened V by 0 bases and J by 0 bases, and 18 bases separated the two germline ends. This CDR3 has 19 amino acids. Germline V CDR1 and CDR2: SGHDT, YYEEEE. The CDR3 loop reads CASSLEAGGQGTTNEKLFF. Here the CDR3 DNA reads TGTGCCAGCAGCTTGGAAGCGGGGGGCCAGGGGACAACTAATGAAAAACTGTTTTTT.

Only one count was recorded for this clone. The junction does not match germline at one end; this may be a read error. The chain carries TRBV7-7 and TRBJ2-1, with D perhaps matching TRBD1 or TRBD2 (5 bases each). CDR1 SSHAT and CDR2 FNYEAQ come from the germline V gene (reference sequence). This CDR3 contains 13 residues. The CDR3 DNA reads as TGTGCTAGCAGCTTAGCGCAGGGCAATGAGCAGTTCTTC. As protein: CASSLAQGNEQFF. Combining the CDR3 with reference TRBV7-7 and TRBJ2-1 gives the whole variable domain GAGVSQSPRYKVTKRGQDVTLRCDPISSHATLYWYQQALGQGPEFLTYFNYEAQPDKSGLPSDRFSAERPEGSISTLTIQRTEQRDSAMYRCASSLAQGNEQFFGPGTRLTVL.